Below are 2 T cell receptor beta chains sequenced from a single sample in a study of tumor-infiltrating lymphocytes in primary liver carcinoma. cDNA specific to TCR beta was made from around 470 ng of total RNA, with a constant-region primer employed for priming. Slightly modified ARM-PCR, run as three nested multiplex PCR rounds, produced the TCR beta libraries. Each of the first two PCR rounds ran roughly 9 cycles with TRBV1-TRBV30 forward and C-beta reverse primers. TCRdb ran MiXCR on the multiplex PCR reads and lists one entry per CDR3 protein. This sample has about 30,000 distinct CDR3 sequences, with 70% to 80% found just once. DNA and RNA were both co-extracted from approximately 20-30 mg of bulk tissue that had not been sorted. Specimen: liver tumor tissue from sampling region 3. Subset described: tumor region T3, left-lateral pole. These receptors came from a woman aged 25 to 39 with primary liver carcinoma and hepatitis B virus infection.

This clonotype has a single count. Since the CDR3 does not end with the conserved phenylalanine or tryptophan, this likely comes from a read error. No DNA is shown, since the ends of the CDR3 on it are uncertain; the CDR3 is the one TCRdb lists. The chain uses TRBV5-5 and TRBJ1-1. Germline CDR1 reads SGHKS; CDR2 reads YYEKEE (reference sequence). The CDR3 length equals 13 residues, ends included. The CDR3 loop reads CASSLDGNTEALL.

This clonotype was counted once. The chain joins TRBV11-2 to TRBJ1-1; D is perhaps TRBD1 (6 bases). Germline CDR1 SGHAT, CDR2 FQNNGV. The V end lost 9 bases, the J end lost 4 bases, and 15 bases lay between the germline ends. The CDR3 contains 13 residues. The CDR3 region is CASGLEGGTEAFF. The CDR3 DNA sequence: TGTGCCAGTGGCTTAGAAGGGGGCACTGAAGCTTTCTTT. Full variable domain (remainder filled in from reference TRBV11-2 and TRBJ1-1): EAGVAQSPRYKIIEKRQSVAFWCNPISGHATLYWYQQILGQGPKLLIQFQNNGVVDDSQLPKDRFSAERLKGVDSTLKIQPAKLEDSAVYLCASGLEGGTEAFFGQGTRLTVV.